The 10 T cell receptor beta chains below all came from one sample that was sequenced in a study of T cell responses to AZD1222 COVID-19 vaccine. TCRdb keeps only in-frame clones here, not all; method: immunoSEQ multiplex PCR. Here the sample spans about 98,000 clones, 86% being singletons. Sequencing used peripheral blood, obtained on day 0 of AZD1222 vaccination. The receptor set was obtained from an adult in good health.

The gene calls are TRBV11-2 and TRBJ1-2, with D unclear. The CDR3 length is 13 residues. V lost 1 base and J 6 bases, leaving 9 bases between the germline ends. Germline CDR1 is SGHAT and CDR2 is FQNNGV. CDR3 in amino acids: CASSLGVVDGYTF. CDR3 bases: TGTGCCAGCAGCTTAGGGGTTGTTGATGGCTACACCTTC.

The CDR3 nucleotides read TGTGCCAGCAGTGAAGGGTATTCACCCCTCCACTTT. This translates into CASSEGYSPLHF. The gene calls are TRBV25-1 and TRBJ1-6; the D is unclear. Trimming stripped 2 bases from V and 8 bases from J, with 4 bases between. This CDR3 is built from 12 residues. CDR1 and CDR2 from the germline V gene are MGHDK and SYGVNS.

The DNA of the CDR3 is TGCAGCGTTGAAGGTCCGGGCATCCAAGAGACCCAGTACTTC. This encodes CSVEGPGIQETQYF. V is TRBV29-1 and J is TRBJ2-5, with unresolved D. Per the germline V gene, CDR1 is SQVTM and CDR2 is ANQGSEA. The CDR3 loop spans 14 amino acids. V shed 1 base and J shed 1 base, with 10 bases lying between them.

CDR3 residues: CASSWTGGRLNTQYF. The CDR3 DNA follows: TGTGCCAGCAGCTGGACAGGGGGCCGTTTAAATACGCAGTATTTT. The chain couples TRBV27 to TRBJ2-3; 11 bases fit TRBD1. CDR1 MNHEY and CDR2 SMNVEV come from the germline V gene (reference sequence). After removal of 6 bases from V and 7 bases from J, the junction contained 9 bases not matched to a gene. The CDR3 loop spans 15 amino acids.

The V call is TRBV11-3, the J call TRBJ1-1, with 8 bases fitting TRBD1. V dropped 6 bases and J dropped 5; count of bases not matched to a gene: 11. The CDR3 runs 15 residues. Germline V CDR1 and CDR2: SGHNT, YENEEA. Here the CDR3 DNA reads TGTGCCAGCAGTCTCCGGACAGGGTCGAATACTGAAGCTTTCTTT. It yields the protein CASSLRTGSNTEAFF.

On this clone: The sample carries other DNA sequences with the same CDR3. This chain joins TRBV7-2 and TRBJ2-3; D possibly corresponds to TRBD2 (5 bases). V lost 0 bases and J 1 base, leaving 11 bases between the germline ends. The CDR3 covers 16 residues. The V gene's germline CDR1 is SGHTA and CDR2 FQGNSA. DNA of the CDR3: TGTGCCAGCAGCTTAGCGCCCGGGGTTGGCACAGATACGCAGTATTTT. This encodes CASSLAPGVGTDTQYF.

The V call is TRBV10-1, the J call TRBJ1-1; tentatively, D is TRBD1 (5 bases). The CDR3 extends over 14 amino acids. V was pared by 11 bases and J by 3 bases, with 19 bases between. Germline V lookup: CDR1 WNHNN, CDR2 SYGVQD (reference sequence). The CDR3 DNA reads TGCGCCTTCGCCCCCGCAGGGTTCGACACTGAAGCTTTCTTT. As protein: CAFAPAGFDTEAFF.

The chain couples TRBV5-1 to TRBJ2-3; D not certain. V was trimmed by 0 bases and J by 4 bases, leaving 12 bases between them. The CDR3 consists of 15 residues. Per the germline V gene, CDR1 is SGHRS and CDR2 is YFSETQ. CDR3 sequence reads: CASSLAPDTPDTQYF. The CDR3 nucleotides are TGCGCCAGCAGCTTGGCCCCAGACACCCCAGATACGCAGTATTTT.

In its sample, this clone was seen once. The chain is built from TRBV27 and TRBJ2-5, with D maybe TRBD1 (5 bases). The CDR3 is 12 residues long. Trimming took 6 bases from V and 5 from J, leaving 10 bases between them. The V gene's germline CDR1 is MNHEY and CDR2 SMNVEV (reference sequence). The CDR3 is CASSPKGETQYF. Here the CDR3 DNA reads TGTGCCAGCAGCCCGAAGGGGGAGACCCAGTACTTC.

This chain connects TRBV30 to TRBJ2-1; 7 bases are shared with TRBD2. V dropped 7 bases and J dropped 7; count of bases not matched to a gene: 10. This CDR3 is built from 13 residues. Germline-derived CDR1 and CDR2 are GTSNPN and SVGIG (reference sequence). The CDR3 nucleotides read TGTGCCTCGATGCCGGGGAGGGGTAATGAGCAGTTCTTC. This gives the protein CASMPGRGNEQFF.